The rows below give T cell receptor beta chains drawn from one sample of a study of blood T cell repertoires in COVID-19. Clones were read by immunoSEQ multiplex PCR, and TCRdb kept only the in-frame ones, dropping some. The data contain some 250,000 clones, roughly 79% of them singletons. The sequencing input was peripheral blood. The receptors stem from a woman aged 60-75 years with active or convalescent COVID-19. Each CDR3 is given with its conserved first and last residue. Size is omitted from some rows. Given values are once, few, many or a class for expanded clones.

V	J	size	CDR3
TRBV6-2/TRBV6-3	TRBJ1-1	-	CASSYISGFVSGTEAFF
TRBV27	TRBJ2-5	-	CASSQRIGAQYF
TRBV25-1	TRBJ2-1	once	CASRSGVSYNEQFF
TRBV4-1	TRBJ2-7	few	CASSQVEQGPYEQYF
TRBV7-9	TRBJ2-3	-	CASSLAPLLAGPQYF
TRBV11-2	TRBJ1-2	-	CASSFGTGGSYGYTF
TRBV21-1	TRBJ1-5	-	CASTSGREGYSNQPQHF
TRBV5-1	TRBJ1-4	once	CASSSGTGDEKLFF
TRBV3-1/TRBV3-2	TRBJ2-6	few	CASSYSRDRVGGANVLTF
TRBV5-1	TRBJ2-3	-	CASSDIGQRAQYF
TRBV7-3	TRBJ1-6	-	CASSLKGRGADNSPLHF
TRBV6-5	TRBJ1-2	-	CASRRQGGGYTF
TRBV27	TRBJ1-2	-	CASSSAGTGNYGYTF
TRBV24-1	TRBJ2-5	-	CATSDSGTGIETQYF
TRBV3-1/TRBV3-2	TRBJ2-1	-	CASSQDASGGHKQFF
TRBV6-5	TRBJ1-2	few	CASRRTGLNYGYTF
TRBV7-2	TRBJ1-2	-	CASSSPGQGAGYTF
TRBV5-6	TRBJ1-2	-	CASSLVDRGSQGYTF
TRBV18	TRBJ2-2	-	CASSPGDRNTGELFF
TRBV7-3	TRBJ2-3	-	CASSKGGGLTDTQYF
TRBV5-1	TRBJ2-7	-	CASSWADRGVYEQYF
TRBV11-2	TRBJ2-7	-	CASRRTGGRSYEQYF
TRBV9	TRBJ1-4	-	CASSDGGLSNEKLFF
TRBV15	TRBJ2-1	-	CATSRDPGVDNEQFF
TRBV11-2	TRBJ1-5	-	CASSQDRVGNQPQHF
TRBV27	TRBJ1-2	-	CASSFSGHLNYGYTF
TRBV4-3	TRBJ2-4	-	CASSQGYSRAKNIQYF
TRBV5-5	TRBJ2-7	-	CASSHGQGSPRYEQYF
TRBV11-1	TRBJ1-5	-	CASSTGTGAHQPQHF